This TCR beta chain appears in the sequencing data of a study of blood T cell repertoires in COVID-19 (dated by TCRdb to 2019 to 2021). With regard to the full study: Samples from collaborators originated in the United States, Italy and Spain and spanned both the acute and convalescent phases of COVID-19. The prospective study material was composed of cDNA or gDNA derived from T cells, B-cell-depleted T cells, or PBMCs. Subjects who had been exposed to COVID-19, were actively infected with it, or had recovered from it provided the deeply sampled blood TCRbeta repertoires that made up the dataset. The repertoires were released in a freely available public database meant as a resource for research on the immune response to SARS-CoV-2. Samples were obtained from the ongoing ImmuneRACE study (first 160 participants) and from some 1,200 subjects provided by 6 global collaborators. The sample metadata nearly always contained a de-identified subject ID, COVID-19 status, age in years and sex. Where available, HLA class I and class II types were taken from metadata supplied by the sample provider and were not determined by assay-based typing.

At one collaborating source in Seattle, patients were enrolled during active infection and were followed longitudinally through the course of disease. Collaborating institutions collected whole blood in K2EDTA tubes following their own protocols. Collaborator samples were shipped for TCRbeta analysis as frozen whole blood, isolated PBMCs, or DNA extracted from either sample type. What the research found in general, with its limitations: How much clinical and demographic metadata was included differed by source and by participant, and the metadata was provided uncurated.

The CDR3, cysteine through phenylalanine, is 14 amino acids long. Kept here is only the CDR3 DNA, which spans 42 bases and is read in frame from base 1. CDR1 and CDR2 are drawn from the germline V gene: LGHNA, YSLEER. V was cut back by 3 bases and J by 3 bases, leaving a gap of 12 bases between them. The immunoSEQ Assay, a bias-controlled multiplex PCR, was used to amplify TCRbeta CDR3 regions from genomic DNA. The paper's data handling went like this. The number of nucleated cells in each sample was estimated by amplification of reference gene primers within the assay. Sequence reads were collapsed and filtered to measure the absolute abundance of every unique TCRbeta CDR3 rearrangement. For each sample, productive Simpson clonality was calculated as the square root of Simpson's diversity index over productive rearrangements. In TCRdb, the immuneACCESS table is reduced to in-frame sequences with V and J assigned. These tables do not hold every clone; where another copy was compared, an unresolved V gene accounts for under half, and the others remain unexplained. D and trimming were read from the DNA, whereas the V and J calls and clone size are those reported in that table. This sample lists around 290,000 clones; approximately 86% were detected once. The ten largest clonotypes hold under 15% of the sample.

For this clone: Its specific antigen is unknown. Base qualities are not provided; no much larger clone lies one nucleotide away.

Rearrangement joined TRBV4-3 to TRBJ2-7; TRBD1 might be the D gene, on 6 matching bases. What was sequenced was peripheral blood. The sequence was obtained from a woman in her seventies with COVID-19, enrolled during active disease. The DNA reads TGCGCCAGCAGCCAGGATTTAGGGGGCTACGAGCAGTACTTC. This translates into CASSQDLGGYEQYF.